The sequence of this T cell receptor beta chain was determined in a study of human T cells and chemical hapten exposure. Looking at the study overall: Small discrepancies in pooled library volume mainly accounted for the varying TCR yields per sample.

The sample's time point: healthy volunteer bleed at 6 weeks. The authors' total RNA extraction used unfractionated whole blood. There are many counts of this clonotype. It was the library that attached unique molecular identifiers to individual cDNA molecules. TCRdb reprocessed the RACE reads with MiXCR, giving one entry per CDR3 protein. The sample contains more than 35,000 distinct CDR3 sequences, approximately 4% of which appear only once. CDR3 length: 15 amino acids. Germline CDR1 reads MNHEY; CDR2 reads SMNVEV (reference sequence). Deletions cut 4 bases from V and 4 bases from J, with 16 bases between.

The TCR comes from a human donor in good health. Some clones in this sample may be carry-over from other donors' samples. The sequencing input was whole blood. The chain employs TRBV27 and TRBJ2-5; possible D gene TRBD2, 5 bases. This CDR3 reads CASSSVGVARETQYF. In DNA form, the CDR3 reads TGTGCCAGCAGTTCGGTCGGGGTCGCTCGAGAGACCCAGTACTTC.